A selection of T cell receptor beta chains follows, all from one sample in a study of breast tumors, draining lymph nodes, adjacent tissues. MiXCR, applied by TCRdb to the multiplex PCR reads, yields one record per CDR3 protein. Altogether approximately 45,000 distinct CDR3 sequences are present, about 21% being singletons, with the ten largest covering approximately 8.2%. The sample was breast tumor tissue. These receptor sequences come from a female donor with breast cancer. Some clones in this sample may be carry-over from other donors' samples. The CDR3 runs from the conserved cysteine through the conserved F or W. The D gene is left open where the match is weak. The size of a clone is reported for some rows only, either as once, few or many, or as a class for expanded clones.

clone size,V gene,D gene,J gene,CDR3 protein,CDR3 DNA
-,TRBV28,-,TRBJ1-5,CASTQRGGTRNQPQHF,TGTGCCAGCACCCAGAGGGGGGGTACTAGGAATCAGCCCCAGCATTTT
many,TRBV12-3/TRBV12-4,TRBD1,TRBJ2-1,CASSTTGGLNEQFF,TGTGCCAGCAGTACGACAGGGGGTCTCAATGAGCAGTTCTTC
-,TRBV7-8,TRBD2,TRBJ2-7,CASSLAKLGLAGAVEQYF,TGTGCCAGCAGCTTAGCCAAGCTGGGACTAGCGGGAGCGGTCGAGCAGTACTTC
-,TRBV20-1,-,TRBJ1-6,CSAREGSSYNSPLHF,TGCAGTGCTAGAGAGGGAAGCTCCTATAATTCACCCCTCCACTTT
few,TRBV12-3/TRBV12-4,-,TRBJ2-4,CASSLHGQNIQYF,TGTGCCAGCAGTTTACACGGTCAAAACATTCAGTACTTC
few,TRBV19,TRBD2,TRBJ2-1,CASSTRRGAFYNEQFF,TGTGCCAGTAGTACTCGGCGGGGGGCGTTCTACAATGAGCAGTTCTTC
many,TRBV10-3,TRBD1,TRBJ1-6,CAVSGQDNSPLHF,TGTGCCGTTTCGGGACAGGATAATTCACCCCTCCACTTT
medium-sized,TRBV7-8,-,TRBJ2-7,CASSTSTPYEQYF,TGTGCCAGCAGCACTAGCACGCCCTACGAGCAGTACTTC
many,TRBV5-1,TRBD1,TRBJ2-2,CASSSGGQLNTGELFF,TGCGCCAGCAGCTCAGGGGGACAGCTTAACACCGGGGAGCTGTTTTTT
-,TRBV3-1,-,TRBJ1-5,CASSQAPDQPQHF,TGTGCCAGCAGCCAAGCCCCCGATCAGCCCCAGCATTTT
many,TRBV10-3,-,TRBJ1-2,CAISADLRYGYTF,TGTGCCATCAGTGCGGACTTACGGTATGGCTACACCTTC
many,TRBV15,-,TRBJ2-5,CATSSLAGETQYF,TGTGCCACCAGTAGCCTAGCCGGGGAGACCCAGTACTTC
many,TRBV5-1,-,TRBJ1-2,CASSRDSGYGYTF,TGCGCCAGCAGCCGTGACAGTGGCTATGGCTACACCTTC
-,TRBV25-1,-,TRBJ2-1,CASSESSPRGSSYSEQFF,TGTGCCAGCAGTGAATCGAGCCCAAGGGGAAGCTCCTACAGTGAGCAGTTCTTC
-,TRBV10-3,-,TRBJ1-1,CAISGGGEYTEAFF,TGTGCCATCAGTGGTGGAGGGGAGTATACTGAAGCTTTCTTT
many,TRBV7-8,TRBD1,TRBJ1-5,CASSLRTGSAKGMHF,TGTGCCAGCAGCTTAAGGACAGGGAGCGCTAAGGGAATGCATTTT
many,TRBV5-1,-,TRBJ2-2,CASSPQGIAGELFF,TGCGCCAGCAGCCCCCAGGGAATCGCCGGGGAGCTGTTTTTT
few,TRBV3-1,-,TRBJ2-1,CASSQDLVAGEQFF,TGTGCCAGCAGCCAAGATCTTGTAGCCGGTGAGCAGTTCTTC
many,TRBV3-1,-,TRBJ1-6,CASSQDGGMRSPLHF,TGTGCCAGCAGCCAAGATGGGGGTATGAGGTCACCCCTCCACTTT
many,TRBV3-1,TRBD1,TRBJ2-7,CASSLGQGVYEQYF,TGTGCCAGCAGCCTGGGACAGGGAGTGTACGAGCAGTACTTC
few,TRBV7-8,-,TRBJ2-1,CASSLSGAWNSYNEQFF,TGTGCCAGCAGCTTATCCGGGGCCTGGAATAGTTACAATGAGCAGTTCTTC
-,TRBV11-2,TRBD1,TRBJ1-1,CASSVRTGAGMNTEAFF,TGTGCCAGCAGCGTTCGGACAGGGGCGGGTATGAACACTGAAGCTTTCTTT
few,TRBV30,-,TRBJ1-4,CAWSVLGTGQEKLFF,TGTGCCTGGAGTGTACTCGGTACAGGGCAGGAAAAACTGTTTTTT
many,TRBV5-1,TRBD1,TRBJ2-3,CASSLGQGLTDTQYF,TGCGCCAGCAGCTTGGGACAGGGTCTCACAGATACGCAGTATTTT
many,TRBV30,-,TRBJ1-4,CAWSAQGSFEKLFF,TGTGCCTGGAGTGCACAGGGCTCCTTTGAAAAACTGTTTTTT
-,TRBV11-2,TRBD1,TRBJ2-7,CASRRTGQSYEQYF,TGTGCCAGCAGACGGACAGGACAGTCGTACGAGCAGTACTTC
-,TRBV20-1,-,TRBJ2-1,CSASLISSNEQFF,TGCAGTGCTAGCCTTATAAGCAGCAATGAGCAGTTCTTC
many,TRBV12-3/TRBV12-4,-,TRBJ1-6,CASSFGFRDNSPLHF,TGTGCCAGCAGTTTCGGTTTCAGGGATAATTCACCCCTCCACTTT
many,TRBV10-2,TRBD2,TRBJ2-1,CASSGLRTSVDEQFF,TGCGCCAGCAGTGGGTTGAGGACTAGTGTTGATGAGCAGTTCTTC
-,TRBV20-1,TRBD1,TRBJ2-3,CSATSGQGVSTDTQYF,TGCAGTGCAACGAGCGGACAGGGGGTTAGCACAGATACGCAGTATTTT
-,TRBV12-3/TRBV12-4,-,TRBJ1-1,CASRLGRAIGVNTEAFF,TGTGCCAGCAGACTGGGGCGTGCTATAGGCGTGAACACTGAAGCTTTCTTT
many,TRBV2,-,TRBJ1-2,CASRDGPGLIYGYTF,TGTGCCAGCAGGGACGGGCCAGGCTTGATCTATGGCTACACCTTC
many,TRBV6-4,-,TRBJ1-5,CASSDNQPQHF,TGTGCCAGCAGTGACAATCAGCCCCAGCATTTT
many,TRBV7-9,-,TRBJ2-5,CASSFFRADGETQYF,TGTGCCAGCAGCTTCTTCAGGGCAGATGGGGAGACCCAGTACTTC
-,TRBV5-1,TRBD1,TRBJ2-1,CASSWDRVSFF,TGCGCCAGCAGCTGGGACAGGGTATCGTTCTTC
many,TRBV6-6,-,TRBJ2-3,CASSYSRVGTDTQYF,TGTGCCAGCAGTTACTCGAGGGTTGGGACAGATACGCAGTATTTT
many,TRBV4-1,-,TRBJ1-2,CASGEGNFYGYTF,TGCGCCAGCGGGGAAGGGAATTTCTATGGCTACACCTTC
many,TRBV20-1,-,TRBJ2-7,CSARRQANSYEQYF,TGCAGTGCTCGAAGACAGGCAAACTCCTACGAGCAGTACTTC
-,TRBV19,-,TRBJ1-4,CATSLAGAGAGGLFF,TGTGCCACTTCCCTGGCAGGGGCAGGCGCGGGAGGACTGTTTTTT
many,TRBV5-1,-,TRBJ1-2,CASSLVAGSGRKSNYGYTF,TGCGCCAGCAGCTTGGTGGCCGGGAGCGGGCGGAAGTCCAACTATGGCTACACCTTC
-,TRBV5-1,TRBD2,TRBJ2-7,CASAHGTSGVHEQYF,TGCGCCAGCGCTCACGGGACTAGCGGAGTTCACGAGCAGTACTTC
once,TRBV18,-,TRBJ2-5,CASSPPGTLGETQSF,TGTGCCAGCTCACCACCGGGGACCCTTGGGGAGACCCAGTCCTTC
-,TRBV6-1,TRBD1,TRBJ1-6,CASSELTGGGSPLHF,TGTGCCAGCAGTGAACTGACAGGGGGAGGTTCACCCCTCCACTTT
many,TRBV2,-,TRBJ1-6,CASSDPNSPLHF,TGTGCCAGCAGTGATCCGAATTCACCCCTCCACTTT
many,TRBV29-1,-,TRBJ1-2,CSVGFRVDYGYTF,TGCAGCGTTGGATTCAGGGTAGACTATGGCTACACCTTC
many,TRBV27,-,TRBJ1-4,CASMGVTNEKLFF,TGTGCCAGCATGGGGGTAACTAATGAAAAACTGTTTTTT